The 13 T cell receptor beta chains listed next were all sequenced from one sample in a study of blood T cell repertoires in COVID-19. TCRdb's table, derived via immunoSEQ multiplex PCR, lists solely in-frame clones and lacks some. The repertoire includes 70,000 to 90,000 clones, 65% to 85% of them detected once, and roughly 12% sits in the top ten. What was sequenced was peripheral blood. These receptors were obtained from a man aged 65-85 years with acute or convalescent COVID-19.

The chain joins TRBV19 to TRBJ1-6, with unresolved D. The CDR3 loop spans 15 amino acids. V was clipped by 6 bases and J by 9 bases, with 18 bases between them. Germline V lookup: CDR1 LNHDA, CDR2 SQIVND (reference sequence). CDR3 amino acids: CASSPLGAKSSPLHF. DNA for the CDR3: TGTGCCAGTAGCCCCCTGGGCGCGAAGAGTTCACCCCTCCACTTT.

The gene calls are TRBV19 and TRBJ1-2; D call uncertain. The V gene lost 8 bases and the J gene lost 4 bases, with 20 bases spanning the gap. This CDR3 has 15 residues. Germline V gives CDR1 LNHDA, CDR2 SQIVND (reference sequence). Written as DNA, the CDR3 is TGTGCCAGTTCTATAACGGTGGAGGGAGCCTATGGCTACACCTTC. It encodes CASSITVEGAYGYTF.

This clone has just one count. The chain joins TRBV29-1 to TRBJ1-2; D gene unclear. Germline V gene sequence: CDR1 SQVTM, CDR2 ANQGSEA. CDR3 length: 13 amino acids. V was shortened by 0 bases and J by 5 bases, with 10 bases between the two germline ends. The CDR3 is CSVEDRSVYGYTF. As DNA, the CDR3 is TGCAGCGTTGAAGATCGGAGTGTATATGGCTACACCTTC.

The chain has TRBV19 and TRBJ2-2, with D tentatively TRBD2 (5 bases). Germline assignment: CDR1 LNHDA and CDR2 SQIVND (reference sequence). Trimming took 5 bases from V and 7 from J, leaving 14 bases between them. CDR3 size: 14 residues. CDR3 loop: CASSAGRDVGELFF. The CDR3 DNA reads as TGTGCCAGTAGTGCTGGACGGGATGTCGGGGAGCTGTTTTTT. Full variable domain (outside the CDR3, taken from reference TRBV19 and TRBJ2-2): DGGITQSPKYLFRKEGQNVTLSCEQNLNHDAMYWYRQDPGQGLRLIYYSQIVNDFQKGDIAEGYSVSREKKESFPLTVTSAQKNPTAFYLCASSAGRDVGELFFGEGSRLTVL.

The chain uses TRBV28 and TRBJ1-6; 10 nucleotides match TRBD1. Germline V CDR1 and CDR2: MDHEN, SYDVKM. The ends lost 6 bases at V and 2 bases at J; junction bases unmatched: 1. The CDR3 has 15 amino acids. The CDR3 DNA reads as TGTGCCAGCAGAGACAGGGGGCCCTATAATTCACCCCTCCACTTT. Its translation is CASRDRGPYNSPLHF.

Here the CDR3 reads CASSTGQGGKLFF. The CDR3 region has the DNA TGCGCCAGCAGCACGGGACAGGGCGGAAAACTGTTTTTT. The chain couples TRBV5-1 to TRBJ1-4; TRBD1 matches 9 bases. V shed 4 bases and J 10 bases; nucleotides not matched to a gene: 5. The CDR3 loop spans 13 amino acids. CDR1 SGHRS and CDR2 YFSETQ come from the germline V gene.

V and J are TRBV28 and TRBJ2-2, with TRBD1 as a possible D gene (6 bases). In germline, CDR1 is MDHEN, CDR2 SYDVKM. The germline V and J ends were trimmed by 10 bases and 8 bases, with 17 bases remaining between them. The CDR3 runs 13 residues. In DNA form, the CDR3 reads TGTGCCACCTTGGACAGCATTTCTGGGGAGCTGTTTTTT. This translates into CATLDSISGELFF.

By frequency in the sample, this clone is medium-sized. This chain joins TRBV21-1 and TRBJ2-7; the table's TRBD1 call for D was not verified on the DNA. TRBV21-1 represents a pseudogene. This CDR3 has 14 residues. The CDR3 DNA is TGTGCCAGCCGAGGACAGGGGAGCTCCTACGAGCAGTACGTC. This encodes CASRGQGSSYEQYV.

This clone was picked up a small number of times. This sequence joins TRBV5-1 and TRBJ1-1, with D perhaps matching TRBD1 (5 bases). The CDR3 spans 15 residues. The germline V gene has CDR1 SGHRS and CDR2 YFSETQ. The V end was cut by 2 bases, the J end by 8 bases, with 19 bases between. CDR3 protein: CASSLGAPGGLEAFF. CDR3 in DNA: TGCGCCAGCAGCTTAGGGGCCCCGGGGGGACTCGAAGCTTTCTTT. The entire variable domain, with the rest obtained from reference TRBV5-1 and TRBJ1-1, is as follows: KAGVTQTPRYLIKTRGQQVTLSCSPISGHRSVSWYQQTPGQGLQFLFEYFSETQRNKGNFPGRFSGRQFSNSRSEMNVSTLELGDSALYLCASSLGAPGGLEAFFGQGTRLTVV.

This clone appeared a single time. The CDR3 spells CASSGGRIFNYGYTF. The CDR3 nucleotides read TGTGCCAGCAGCGGGGGACGGATCTTTAACTATGGCTACACCTTC. The chain combines TRBV28 with TRBJ1-2; TRBD1 is a possible D gene (5 bases). Germline V CDR1 and CDR2: MDHEN, SYDVKM. The CDR3 loop spans 15 amino acids. Between the trimmed V and J ends, which lost 6 bases and 1 base, there was a span of 15 bases.

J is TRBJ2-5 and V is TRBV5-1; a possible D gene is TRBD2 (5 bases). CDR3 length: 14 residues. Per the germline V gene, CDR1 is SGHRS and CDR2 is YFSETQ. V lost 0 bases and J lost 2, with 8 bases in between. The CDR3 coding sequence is TGCGCCAGCAGCTTGGGGACTCGTCAAGAGACCCAGTACTTC. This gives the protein CASSLGTRQETQYF.

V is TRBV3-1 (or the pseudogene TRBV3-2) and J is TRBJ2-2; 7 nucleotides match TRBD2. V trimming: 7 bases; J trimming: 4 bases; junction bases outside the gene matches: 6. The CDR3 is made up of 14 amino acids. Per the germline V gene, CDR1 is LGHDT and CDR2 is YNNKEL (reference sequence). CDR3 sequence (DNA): TGTGCCAGCACCCGAGGGAGGGGCACCGGGGAGCTGTTTTTT. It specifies CASTRGRGTGELFF.

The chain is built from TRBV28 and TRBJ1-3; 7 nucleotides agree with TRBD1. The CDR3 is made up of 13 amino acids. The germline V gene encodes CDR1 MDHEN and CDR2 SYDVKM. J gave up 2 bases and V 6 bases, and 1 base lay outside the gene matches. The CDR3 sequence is CASRGTAGNTIYF. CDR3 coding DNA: TGTGCCAGCAGGGGGACAGCTGGAAACACCATATATTTT.